Below, one T cell receptor (beta chain) is given with its context. The sample originates from a study of neoadjuvant anti-PD-1 for oral cavity cancer. Only in-frame clones appear in the TCRdb table, and some are missing; sequencing was by immunoSEQ multiplex PCR. This table has 5,500 to 8,000 clones, 76% appearing once. In germline, CDR1 is MNHEY, CDR2 SVGAGI. V was clipped by 2 bases and J by 3 bases, with 7 bases between them. The CDR3 has 13 residues. This chain uses TRBV6-5 with TRBJ1-1, with D possibly matching TRBD1 (5 bases). This sequence originates from a person between 40 and 80 years old with oral cavity squamous cell carcinoma. Source: PBMCs, taken before nivolumab (anti-PD-1) treatment. The CDR3 reads CASSYGGDTEAFF. As DNA, the CDR3 is TGTGCCAGCAGTTACGGGGGGGACACTGAAGCTTTCTTT.